The 21 T cell receptor beta chains given below trace back to one sample, sequenced in a study of CD8 T cells in ankylosing spondylitis. MiXCR, applied by TCRdb to the 5' RACE reads, yields one record per CDR3 protein. Among about 250,000 distinct CDR3 sequences listed, 30% to 35% were seen once. Sequenced input: blood, either unsorted or a sorted T cell fraction (not recorded which). These TCRs come from a male donor with ankylosing spondylitis or in good health (not recorded which).

J is TRBJ2-7 and V is TRBV12-3 or TRBV12-4; 12 nucleotides agree with TRBD1. The CDR3 extends over 17 amino acids. V shed 5 bases and J 2 bases; nucleotides not matched to a gene: 10. The CDR3 DNA is TGTGCCAGCAGTCCCCCGTTTGGGACAGGGGGCGCCTACGAGCAGTACTTC. It is translated as CASSPPFGTGGAYEQYF.

CDR3 amino acids: CAISRTGGTLTDTQYF. DNA of the CDR3: TGTGCCATCAGTAGGACCGGGGGGACCCTCACAGATACGCAGTATTTT. This chain uses TRBV10-3 with TRBJ2-3; 7 bases match TRBD2. CDR3 length equals 16 residues. With 5 bases clipped from V and 2 bases from J, the junction kept 10 bases outside the gene matches. Germline V gives CDR1 ENHRY, CDR2 SYGVKD.

In its sample, this clonotype was seen a few times. This chain uses TRBV7-3 with TRBJ2-5; D gene unclear. The germline V gene has CDR1 SGHTA and CDR2 FQGTGA. The CDR3 covers 14 residues. The ends were cut back, 2 bases at V and 7 bases at J, with 14 bases in the middle. CDR3 region: CASSLSGSPVTQYF. Here the CDR3 DNA reads TGTGCCAGCAGCTTATCCGGGTCCCCAGTGACCCAGTACTTC. The full variable domain, rest sourced from reference TRBV7-3 and TRBJ2-5, is GAGVSQTPSNKVTEKGKYVELRCDPISGHTALYWYRQSLGQGPEFLIYFQGTGAADDSGLPNDRFFAVRPEGSVSTLKIQRTERGDSAVYLCASSLSGSPVTQYFGPGTRLLVL.

The rearrangement uses TRBV6-5 and TRBJ1-1; the D is unclear. The V end was cut by 2 bases, the J end by 5 bases, with 12 bases between. Germline values: CDR1 MNHEY, CDR2 SVGAGI. The CDR3 totals 14 residues. DNA for the CDR3: TGTGCCAGCAGTTACGGAAGGGTGGAAACTGAAGCTTTCTTT. Residues: CASSYGRVETEAFF.

This clonotype has only a few counts. The V and J genes are TRBV4-1 and TRBJ1-2; D call uncertain. Germline V gives CDR1 MGHRA, CDR2 YSYEKL. V was clipped by 2 bases and J by 4 bases, with 11 bases between them. The CDR3 is 14 amino acids. The DNA for the CDR3 is TGCGCCAGCAGCCAAATTGTACCAACCTATGGCTACACCTTC. Its translation: CASSQIVPTYGYTF.

The chain is built from TRBV4-1 and TRBJ2-1, with 10 bases matching TRBD1. In germline, CDR1 is MGHRA, CDR2 YSYEKL. This CDR3 is built from 15 residues. V lost 1 base and J lost 8; bases outside the gene matches: 5. The CDR3 loop reads CASSQAGQGVDEQFF. The CDR3 nucleotides read TGCGCCAGCAGCCAAGCAGGACAGGGGGTCGATGAGCAGTTCTTC.

CDR3 protein: CASSSRDRGWENIQYF. The CDR3 DNA sequence: TGTGCCAGCAGTTCTCGGGACAGGGGTTGGGAAAACATTCAGTACTTC. This chain links TRBV6-5 with TRBJ2-4; 10 nucleotides agree with TRBD1. In germline, CDR1 is MNHEY, CDR2 SVGAGI. V lost 4 bases, J lost 5 bases, and 8 bases stayed unmatched. This CDR3 contains 16 residues.

This clonotype was observed a few times. J is TRBJ2-1 and V is TRBV5-1, with 10 bases lining up with TRBD1. Germline V gene sequence: CDR1 SGHRS, CDR2 YFSETQ. The CDR3 is 15 residues long. V shed 0 bases and J 9 bases; nucleotides not matched to a gene: 6. The CDR3 sequence is CASSLDGTGVTEQFF. As DNA, the CDR3 is TGCGCCAGCAGCTTGGATGGGACAGGGGTAACTGAGCAGTTCTTC.

The chain uses TRBV5-4 and TRBJ1-2; 11 positions agree with TRBD1. V lost 4 bases, J lost 5 bases, and 7 bases stayed unmatched. CDR1 is SGHNT and CDR2 is YYREEE in the germline V gene (reference sequence). CDR3 size: 15 residues. In DNA, the CDR3 is TGTGCCAGCAGCCCCGGACAGGGGGCGCATTATGGCTACACCTTC. Translation: CASSPGQGAHYGYTF.

CDR3 loop: CASSQPRPGGYNEQFF. The CDR3 nucleotides read TGTGCCAGCAGCCAACCCCGGCCCGGTGGGTACAATGAGCAGTTCTTC. This rearrangement joins TRBV27 to TRBJ2-1; D gene uncertain. Looked up from germline, CDR1 is MNHEY and CDR2 is SMNVEV (reference sequence). The CDR3 is 16 amino acids. The V gene lost 6 bases and the J gene lost 4 bases, with 19 bases spanning the gap.

This rearrangement joins TRBV27 to TRBJ2-1, with TRBD2 matching over 10 bases. Germline CDR1 reads MNHEY; CDR2 reads SMNVEV (reference sequence). V shed 3 bases and J 0 bases; nucleotides not matched to a gene: 2. The CDR3 is 16 amino acids. The CDR3 DNA reads as TGTGCCAGCAGTTTCAGCGGGGGGGCCTCCTACAATGAGCAGTTCTTC. It encodes CASSFSGGASYNEQFF.

This chain uses TRBV3-1 with TRBJ1-4; no reliable D call. V dropped 1 base and J dropped 4 bases, with 13 bases sitting between them. Germline V gene data show CDR1 as LGHDT and CDR2 as YNNKEL (reference sequence). The CDR3 runs to 16 residues. The CDR3 DNA reads as TGTGCCAGCAGCCAAGTTCGGGAGACGGGTAATGAAAAACTGTTTTTT. Translation gives CASSQVRETGNEKLFF.

V is TRBV5-4 and J is TRBJ1-2; 9 bases line up with TRBD1. The CDR3 runs 16 residues. J gave up 4 bases and V 0 bases, and 7 bases lay outside the gene matches. CDR1 is SGHNT and CDR2 is YYREEE in the germline V gene (reference sequence). The CDR3 coding sequence is TGTGCCAGCAGCTTGGCCGACAGGGGGTATAGCTATGGCTACACCTTC. It is translated as CASSLADRGYSYGYTF. The full variable domain, in which reference TRBV5-4 and TRBJ1-2 provide the parts outside the CDR3, is ETGVTQSPTHLIKTRGQQVTLRCSSQSGHNTVSWYQQALGQGPQFIFQYYREEENGRGNFPPRFSGLQFPNYSSELNVNALELDDSALYLCASSLADRGYSYGYTFGSGTRLTVV.

The chain couples TRBV5-6 to TRBJ2-5; D gene unclear. Germline V CDR1 and CDR2: SGHDT, YYEEEE. The V and J ends lost 4 bases and 6 bases respectively, with 10 bases between them. The CDR3 runs 12 residues. The CDR3 reads CASSPGIQTQYF. CDR3 in DNA: TGTGCCAGCAGCCCAGGAATCCAGACCCAGTACTTC.

This chain joins TRBV10-3 and TRBJ2-1; TRBD2 is a possible D gene (5 bases). Trimming took off 0 bases at V and 4 bases at J, with 13 bases between the two ends. The germline V gene encodes CDR1 ENHRY and CDR2 SYGVKD. The CDR3 totals 16 residues. In DNA, the CDR3 is TGTGCCATCAGTGAGTCGGCTGAGGGCCCATACAATGAGCAGTTCTTC. This sequence encodes CAISESAEGPYNEQFF.

This clonotype was observed a few times. V and J are TRBV29-1 and TRBJ1-6; D gene uncertain. The germline V gene has CDR1 SQVTM and CDR2 ANQGSEA. The CDR3 runs 13 residues. V was pared by 1 base and J by 10 bases, with 11 bases between. The CDR3 coding sequence is TGCAGCGTTGAAGTGGGCCTTGGGTCACCCCTCCACTTT. As protein: CSVEVGLGSPLHF.

The chain couples TRBV3-1 to TRBJ2-3, with 8 bases that match TRBD1. V lost 0 bases and J lost 5; bases outside the gene matches: 13. CDR1 is LGHDT and CDR2 is YNNKEL in the germline V gene (reference sequence). CDR3 length: 18 amino acids. This CDR3 reads CASSQDVGSGGEVDTQYF. CDR3 in DNA: TGTGCCAGCAGCCAAGACGTCGGGTCAGGGGGCGAAGTAGATACGCAGTATTTT.

The CDR3 protein is CASSYPLSTEAFF. CDR3 bases: TGTGCCAGCAGCTACCCCCTGAGCACTGAAGCTTTCTTT. The chain has TRBV5-5 and TRBJ1-1; D remains unclear. The length of the CDR3 is 13 residues. Germline loops: CDR1 SGHKS, CDR2 YYEKEE (reference sequence). With 3 bases removed from V and 4 bases from J, the gap between germline ends came to 10 bases.

This sequence joins TRBV5-6 and TRBJ2-7, with D possibly TRBD1 on 6 matching bases. The CDR3 has 13 residues. V was clipped by 0 bases and J by 6 bases, with 10 bases between them. Per the germline V gene, CDR1 is SGHDT and CDR2 is YYEEEE. The CDR3 nucleotides are TGTGCCAGCAGCTTGGTTTCCAGGGGCGAGCAGTACTTC. Its protein product is CASSLVSRGEQYF.

The genes are TRBV20-1 and TRBJ2-7, with D possibly called TRBD1 or TRBD2 (5 bases each). Trimming took 5 bases from V and 3 from J, leaving 11 bases between them. The germline gives CDR1 DFQATT, CDR2 SNEGSKA (reference sequence). The CDR3 has 12 amino acids. The CDR3 bases are TGCAGTGCTTTGGGGGTAGGCTACGAGCAGTACTTC. Protein sequence: CSALGVGYEQYF.

The chain combines TRBV20-1 with TRBJ1-4, with D perhaps matching TRBD1 (5 bases). Per germline, CDR1 DFQATT and CDR2 SNEGSKA (reference sequence). This CDR3 spans 15 amino acids. V lost 0 bases and J 5 bases, leaving 13 bases between the germline ends. CDR3 region: CSARDQRRDNEKLFF. In DNA form, the CDR3 reads TGCAGTGCTAGAGATCAGCGACGGGACAATGAAAAACTGTTTTTT.